Each of the 3 T cell receptor beta chains below was sequenced from the same sample in a study of T cell clonality in common variable immunodeficiency. Libraries were prepared by immunoSEQ multiplex PCR; TCRdb keeps only in-frame clonotypes and omits some of them. This sample includes over 11,000 clones with no singletons; its ten biggest clones take up over 8%. Regarding the study as a whole: Common variable immunodeficiency TCR beta sequences reportedly had fewer deletions and N-nucleotide insertions.

Their antigens remain unidentified. Material for sequencing was peripheral blood mononuclear cells. The receptor source for this set is a human donor with common variable immunodeficiency.

As concerns this clone: The read stops 3 residues short of the end of the CDR3; the missing end is completed from the germline J gene. The chain uses TRBV7-2 and TRBJ1-1, with TRBD1 as a possible D gene (6 bases). The CDR3 extends over 15 amino acids. V shed 5 bases and J shed 4 bases, with 17 bases lying between them. Germline V lookup: CDR1 SGHTA, CDR2 FQGNSA. The CDR3 region is CASSLWGGGSTEAFF. The sequenced CDR3 bases are TGTGCCAGCAGCCTTTGGGGGGGCGGGAGCACTGAA.

Remarks on this clone: The read terminates 3 residues before the CDR3 end, so the remaining end is supplied by the germline J gene. This chain joins TRBV19 and TRBJ2-7; 9 nucleotides line up with TRBD2. The CDR3 sequence is 14 residues long. J lost 2 bases, V lost 4 bases, and 3 bases had no gene match. The germline V gene encodes CDR1 LNHDA and CDR2 SQIVND (reference sequence). The part of the CDR3 DNA that was read is TGTGCCAGTAGTACTAGCGGGGCGACCTACGAG. Translating gives CASSTSGATYE. The entire CDR3 protein reads CASSTSGATYEQYF.

With respect to this clone: The missing CDR3 end, 3 residues past where the read stops, is filled in from the germline J gene. J is TRBJ1-5 and V is TRBV18; 8 nucleotides align to TRBD1. Germline assignment: CDR1 KGHSH and CDR2 LQKENI. The CDR3 extends over 15 amino acids. V trimming: 5 bases; J trimming: 0 bases; junction bases outside the gene matches: 3. CDR3 DNA, as far as it was read: TGTGCCAGCTCAACGGACAGGGCTAGCAATCAGCCC. The encoded protein is CASSTDRASNQP. The full CDR3 is CASSTDRASNQPQHF.